The clone carrying this T cell receptor beta chain was seen ten or more times. The antigen remains unidentified. The time point denotes: healthy volunteer bleed at 6 weeks. Extraction yielded total RNA from whole blood (unfractionated). It was the library that attached unique molecular identifiers to individual cDNA molecules. Original processing notes: With a range of roughly 23,224 to 690,600, the median per sample was 95,638 TCRs. TCRdb passed the RACE reads through MiXCR, listing each CDR3 protein once. TCRdb's processing, not the study's, gives the V and J calls here. The sample carries 65,000 or so distinct CDR3 sequences, approximately 6.1% recorded once. The V and J ends lost 0 bases and 1 base respectively, with 11 bases between them. The CDR3 has 16 residues. CDR1 and CDR2 from the germline V gene are SGHKS and YYEKEE (reference sequence). This sample is part of a study of human T cells and chemical hapten exposure. Study context: Slight volume differences across pooled libraries mainly accounted for varying per-sample TCR yields. General observations from the study: With DPC sensitization, TCRs exceeding 1 in 1000 frequency showed no change.

The TCR comes from a female donor in good health. Some clones in this sample may be carry-over from other donors' samples. Sequenced: whole blood. This rearrangement joins TRBV5-5 to TRBJ2-1, with D possibly matching TRBD2 (6 bases). The CDR3 loop is CASSLVYGGSYNEQFF. CDR3 nucleotides: TGTGCCAGCAGCTTGGTTTACGGGGGATCCTACAATGAGCAGTTCTTC.